These T cell receptor beta chains were read from a single sample in a study of T cells in Graves' hyperthyroidism and ophthalmopathy. Using its own MiXCR run on the multiplex PCR reads, TCRdb lists one record per CDR3 protein. The data show some 500,000 distinct CDR3 sequences, around 15% seen once. Sequences were obtained from blood. These receptors were obtained from a woman between 18 and 29 years old with Graves' hyperthyroidism. Each CDR3 is given with its conserved first and last residue. A D gene is named only where the DNA matches it firmly. Expanded clones get a size class; other rows say once, few or many, or leave the size out.

TRBD2,16,TRBV25-1,TRBJ2-3,few,CASSQTSGTSTDTQYF,TGTGCCAGCAGTCAAACTAGCGGGACTAGCACAGATACGCAGTATTTT
-,11,TRBV12-3/TRBV12-4,TRBJ1-4,many,CASSSQGKLFF,TGTGCCAGCAGTTCACAGGGAAAACTGTTTTTT
-,16,TRBV7-2,TRBJ2-5,many,CASSEVRVVRQETQYF,TGTGCCAGCAGCGAAGTGCGGGTTGTGCGACAAGAGACCCAGTACTTC
TRBD1,18,TRBV10-3,TRBJ1-5,-,CAISDPGKWTGVNQPQHF,TGTGCCATCAGTGATCCCGGTAAGTGGACAGGAGTTAATCAGCCCCAGCATTTT
-,11,TRBV7-9,TRBJ2-3,few,CASSPEMTQYF,TGTGCCAGCAGCCCTGAGATGACGCAGTATTTT
TRBD1,17,TRBV11-3,TRBJ2-3,many,CASSTRTGPASTDTQYF,TGTGCCAGCAGCACCCGGACAGGGCCGGCTAGCACAGATACGCAGTATTTT
-,13,TRBV9,TRBJ2-1,few,CASSVRGGNEQFF,TGTGCCAGCAGCGTAAGGGGGGGTAATGAGCAGTTCTTC
-,18,TRBV4-1,TRBJ1-3,-,CASSQDRLLRDSGNTIYF,TGCGCCAGCAGCCAAGACCGGCTCCTCAGGGACTCTGGAAACACCATATATTTT
-,14,TRBV19,TRBJ2-1,-,CASSWRATYNEQFF,TGTGCCAGTAGTTGGAGAGCAACGTACAATGAGCAGTTCTTC
TRBD1,14,TRBV29-1,TRBJ1-2,few,CSVERGQGARGYTF,TGCAGCGTTGAGAGGGGACAGGGGGCGCGTGGCTACACCTTC
TRBD1,18,TRBV29-1,TRBJ1-3,many,CSAVVWDRYSSDRNTIYF,TGCAGCGCCGTCGTTTGGGACAGATATTCGTCTGATCGAAACACCATATATTTT
TRBD1,14,TRBV20-1,TRBJ2-3,many,CSATGQGDTDTQYF,TGCAGTGCTACGGGACAGGGGGACACAGATACGCAGTATTTT
-,13,TRBV7-6,TRBJ1-1,few,CASLIRDGTEAFF,TGTGCCAGCCTCATAAGAGACGGCACTGAAGCTTTCTTT
-,18,TRBV5-8,TRBJ1-6,-,CASSLTDSSLPYNSPLHF,TGTGCCAGCAGCTTAACGGACAGCTCCCTCCCCTATAATTCACCCCTCCACTTT
-,13,TRBV18,TRBJ1-2,-,CASSPEELRGYTF,TGTGCCAGCTCACCAGAAGAACTAAGGGGCTACACCTTC
-,14,TRBV7-9,TRBJ2-1,many,CASPGQGSYNEQFF,TGTGCCAGCCCAGGTCAAGGCTCCTACAATGAGCAGTTCTTC
-,16,TRBV15,TRBJ1-1,-,CATSGAGGVGYTEAFF,TGTGCCACCAGCGGGGCGGGGGGCGTTGGGTACACTGAAGCTTTCTTT
-,12,TRBV20-1,TRBJ2-7,-,CSAARGGSEQYF,TGCAGTGCCGCAAGGGGGGGGAGCGAGCAGTACTTC
TRBD2,15,TRBV2,TRBJ2-3,many,CASSEIRASGSTQYF,TGTGCCAGCAGTGAAATTCGGGCTAGCGGGAGTACGCAGTATTTT
-,13,TRBV25-1,TRBJ1-3,few,CATMVRSGNTIYF,TGTGCCACCATGGTCCGCTCTGGAAACACCATATATTTT
TRBD1,15,TRBV15,TRBJ2-1,many,CATSFRDRVSDEQFF,TGTGCCACCAGCTTTCGGGACAGGGTAAGCGATGAGCAGTTCTTC
-,12,TRBV6-2/TRBV6-3,TRBJ1-2,-,CASSSGLDGYTF,TGTGCCAGCAGTTCCGGGCTCGATGGCTACACCTTC
TRBD1,15,TRBV5-8,TRBJ2-7,many,CASSGRGGNTYEQYF,TGTGCCAGCAGCGGGCGAGGGGGCAATACTTACGAGCAGTACTTC
-,14,TRBV7-9,TRBJ1-6,many,CASSLWPNNSPLHF,TGTGCCAGCAGCTTATGGCCCAATAATTCACCCCTCCACTTT
TRBD1,13,TRBV5-1,TRBJ1-1,many,CASSPTGDTEAFF,TGCGCCAGCAGCCCGACAGGGGACACTGAAGCTTTCTTT
-,11,TRBV11-2,TRBJ2-5,many,CASSSYGAQYF,TGTGCCAGCAGCTCTTACGGGGCCCAGTACTTC
TRBD1,14,TRBV5-1,TRBJ2-2,many,CASSFLDRAGELFF,TGCGCCAGCAGCTTTTTGGACAGGGCCGGGGAGCTGTTTTTT
-,12,TRBV19,TRBJ1-4,-,CATRAGGEKLFF,TGTGCCACCAGGGCTGGGGGGGAAAAACTGTTTTTT
-,15,TRBV5-1,TRBJ1-3,-,CASGSEVGSGNTIYF,TGCGCCAGCGGGTCCGAGGTTGGCTCTGGAAACACCATATATTTT
-,15,TRBV3-1,TRBJ1-1,many,CASSQLGEGNTEAFF,TGTGCCAGCAGCCAACTGGGGGAGGGGAACACTGAAGCTTTCTTT
TRBD1,16,TRBV27,TRBJ1-5,-,CASSLKRAGGGQPQHF,TGTGCCAGCAGTTTAAAGAGGGCAGGGGGCGGTCAGCCCCAGCATTTT
TRBD2,17,TRBV9,TRBJ2-5,many,CASSLSTWTSVQETQYF,TGTGCCAGCAGCCTTTCCACCTGGACTAGCGTCCAAGAGACCCAGTACTTC
TRBD2,15,TRBV19,TRBJ2-1,many,CASSTTSGRKNEQFF,TGTGCCAGTAGTACGACTAGCGGGAGGAAGAATGAGCAGTTCTTC
-,14,TRBV7-9,TRBJ1-6,-,CASSSQGTNSPLHF,TGTGCCAGCAGTTCTCAGGGTACGAATTCACCCCTCCACTTT
TRBD1,14,TRBV27,TRBJ2-7,many,CASSSTQGQYEQYF,TGTGCCAGCAGTTCCACCCAGGGACAGTACGAGCAGTACTTC
-,13,TRBV20-1,TRBJ1-2,many,CSARDPRDYGYTF,TGCAGTGCTAGAGATCCCAGGGACTATGGCTACACCTTC